This T cell receptor (beta chain) was sequenced in a study of CD8+ T cells in alopecia areata. Trimming stripped 3 bases from V and 8 bases from J, with 7 bases between. Germline V gene lookup returns CDR1 SGHDN and CDR2 FVKESK. There are 11 residues in the CDR3. Sequencing used cDNA as its template, made by extracting RNA and reverse transcribing it. Repertoires were generated with immunoSEQ multiplex PCR, while TCRdb's copy carries only in-frame clones and drops some. Of a few hundred thousand clones in the sample, roughly 69% were seen once. This chain joins TRBV14 and TRBJ1-2, with a weak D call TRBD1 (6 bases). The source of this sequence is a human donor with alopecia areata. This specimen consisted of CD4+ T cells sorted from blood, obtained at week 0. CDR3 region: CASSHTGGYTF. The CDR3 DNA reads TGTGCCAGCAGCCATACAGGGGGCTACACCTTC. Drawing the rest from reference TRBV14 and TRBJ1-2, the complete variable domain is EAGVTQFPSHSVIEKGQTVTLRCDPISGHDNLYWYRRVMGKEIKFLLHFVKESKQDESGMPNNRFLAERTGGTYSTLKVQPAELEDSGVYFCASSHTGGYTFGSGTRLTVV.